One and the same sample provided the 19 T cell receptor beta chains below, sequenced in a study of blood T cell repertoires in COVID-19. Assay: immunoSEQ multiplex PCR; the TCRdb copy retains only in-frame clones and omits some. This table holds hundreds of thousands of clones, around 84% found once. The sample was peripheral blood. These receptor sequences come from a woman aged 18-29 years with acute or convalescent COVID-19.

This CDR3 reads CAWSPPGYQETQYF. In nucleotides, the CDR3 is TGTGCCTGGAGTCCCCCGGGGTACCAAGAGACCCAGTACTTC. The chain employs TRBV30 and TRBJ2-5; D might be TRBD2 (5 bases). Germline V gene lookup returns CDR1 GTSNPN and CDR2 SVGIG (reference sequence). CDR3 size: 14 residues. The ends were cut back, 2 bases at V and 0 bases at J, with 10 bases in the middle.

The gene calls are TRBV3-1 (or the pseudogene TRBV3-2) and TRBJ1-2, with no clear D. Per germline, CDR1 LGHDT and CDR2 YNNKEL (reference sequence). The CDR3 is 15 amino acids. The ends were cut back, 1 base at V and 4 bases at J, with 13 bases in the middle. The CDR3 DNA sequence: TGTGCCAGCAGCCAAGCGGCAGGCACCATCTATGGCTACACCTTC. Its translation: CASSQAAGTIYGYTF.

The rearrangement uses TRBV19 and TRBJ1-1; no reliable D call. The CDR3 has 12 amino acids. Deletions cut 4 bases from V and 4 bases from J, with 7 bases between. Germline loops: CDR1 LNHDA, CDR2 SQIVND (reference sequence). CDR3 nucleotides: TGTGCCAGTAGTAGGAGCAGCACTGAAGCTTTCTTT. Its protein product is CASSRSSTEAFF.

For the CDR3, the DNA is TGTGCCAGCACCCTCGGGGGGGCTAGCGGGAGGGACAATGAGCAGTTCTTC. Amino acid sequence: CASTLGGASGRDNEQFF. The V and J genes are TRBV2 and TRBJ2-1; 12 bases are a match to TRBD2. The CDR3 runs 17 residues. CDR1 SNHLY and CDR2 FYNNEI come from the germline V gene. Losses at the gene ends were 7 bases for V and 5 bases for J; bases not matched to a gene: 12. The full variable domain, with the rest looked up from reference TRBV2 and TRBJ2-1, is EPEVTQTPSHQVTQMGQEVILRCVPISNHLYFYWYRQILGQKVEFLVSFYNNEISEKSEIFDDQFSVERPDGSNFTLKIRSTKLEDSAMYFCASTLGGASGRDNEQFFGPGTRLTVL.

The chain combines TRBV5-1 with TRBJ2-2; no clear D. The length of the CDR3 is 13 residues. V was cut by 2 bases and J by 3 bases, with 5 bases left in between. Germline V gene sequence: CDR1 SGHRS, CDR2 YFSETQ. CDR3 in DNA: TGCGCCAGCAGCTTAACGGACACCGGGGAGCTGTTTTTT. This codes for CASSLTDTGELFF.

The V gene is TRBV21-1, the J gene TRBJ2-3; the table's D call TRBD2 went unverified against the DNA. TRBV21-1 is shown as a pseudogene. This CDR3 spans 12 amino acids. CDR3 region: CASSTFTDTQYF. The CDR3 DNA is TGTGCCAGCAGCACGTTCACAGATACGCAGTATTTT.

The chain links TRBV5-1 to TRBJ2-5; tentatively, D is TRBD1 (6 bases). Trimming took off 4 bases at V and 5 bases at J, with 21 bases between the two ends. The CDR3 totals 16 residues. Germline CDR1 SGHRS, CDR2 YFSETQ. For the CDR3, the DNA is TGCGCCAGCAGCGGAGAAACAGGGTTGTCTGGGGAGACCCAGTACTTC. This sequence encodes CASSGETGLSGETQYF.

The chain couples TRBV5-1 to TRBJ2-6; a possible D gene is TRBD1 (5 bases). V lost 4 bases and J 2 bases, leaving 13 bases between the germline ends. The germline gives CDR1 SGHRS, CDR2 YFSETQ. The CDR3 has 16 residues. CDR3 bases: TGCGCCAGCAGCGCACCCGACAGTGCTGGGGCCAACGTCCTGACTTTC. Residues: CASSAPDSAGANVLTF.

The CDR3, as DNA: TGTGCCACGGGACAGGGAGGGAATCTTCAGCCCCAGCATTTT. Encoded protein: CATGQGGNLQPQHF. The chain is built from TRBV19 and TRBJ1-5; 9 bases map to TRBD1. CDR3 length: 14 residues. Germline lookup yields CDR1 LNHDA and CDR2 SQIVND (reference sequence). V was pared by 10 bases and J by 6 bases, with 10 bases of the junction left unmatched. Full variable domain (remainder filled in from reference TRBV19 and TRBJ1-5): DGGITQSPKYLFRKEGQNVTLSCEQNLNHDAMYWYRQDPGQGLRLIYYSQIVNDFQKGDIAEGYSVSREKKESFPLTVTSAQKNPTAFYLCATGQGGNLQPQHFGDGTRLSIL.

J is TRBJ1-2 and V is TRBV6-5; no definite D call. Trimming took 5 bases from V and 3 from J, leaving 10 bases between them. CDR3 length: 13 residues. Germline V gene sequence: CDR1 MNHEY, CDR2 SVGAGI. The CDR3 region is CASSPDSDYGYTF. The CDR3 DNA reads TGTGCCAGCAGTCCGGACTCGGACTATGGCTACACCTTC.

The rearrangement links TRBV10-2 to TRBJ1-2, with D maybe TRBD1 (6 bases). Germline V gives CDR1 WSHSY, CDR2 SAAADI. This CDR3 region has 14 residues. The V end lost 4 bases, the J end lost 8 bases, and 17 bases lay between the germline ends. In nucleotides, the CDR3 is TGCGCCAGCAGTGTGGTACAGGGAATGTTGGGCTACACCTTC. Residues: CASSVVQGMLGYTF.

On this clone itself: At one boundary the junction diverges from the germline segment, which might be a read error. The chain carries TRBV18 and TRBJ2-5, with 8 bases lining up with TRBD1. The CDR3 has 14 residues. Germline CDR1 KGHSH, CDR2 LQKENI. Here the CDR3 DNA reads TGTGCCAGCTCACCACTTCCCCTACAGGGGGAACATAACTTC. It specifies CASSPLPLQGEHNF.

The CDR3 is CATSDSGTGAKELFF. The CDR3 coding sequence is TGTGCCACCAGTGATTCCGGGACAGGGGCAAAGGAGCTGTTTTTT. The gene calls are TRBV24-1 and TRBJ2-2; TRBD1 agrees at 10 bases. CDR3 length: 15 amino acids. Germline values: CDR1 KGHDR, CDR2 SFDVKD. V gave up 2 bases and J gave up 10 bases; unmatched junction bases: 6.

This clone was seen only once. This sequence joins TRBV28 and TRBJ2-1, with 16 bases lining up with TRBD2. There are 17 residues in the CDR3. The germline V gene encodes CDR1 MDHEN and CDR2 SYDVKM. Trimming removed 4 bases from V and 15 bases from J; junction bases left unmatched: 15. The CDR3 protein is CASSSRPGGLAGGLPFF. As DNA, the CDR3 is TGTGCCAGCAGTTCTAGGCCAGGGGGACTAGCGGGAGGGCTTCCGTTCTTC.

This clone was seen just once. The V call is TRBV27, the J call TRBJ1-2; 9 bases agree with TRBD1. The CDR3 runs 16 residues. J was trimmed by 4 bases and V by 2 bases; bases with no gene match: 8. Germline CDR1 is MNHEY and CDR2 is SMNVEV (reference sequence). DNA for the CDR3: TGTGCCAGCAGTTTAAAGGCGGGACAGGGTTCCTATGGCTACACCTTC. Translated: CASSLKAGQGSYGYTF.

CDR3 protein: CASSGARGLGGYTF. The CDR3 bases are TGTGCCAGCAGTGGCGCCAGGGGGCTCGGTGGCTACACCTTC. V and J are TRBV2 and TRBJ1-2, with 8 bases fitting TRBD1. Germline CDR1 SNHLY, CDR2 FYNNEI. The J segment lost 7 bases and the V segment lost 4 bases, leaving 8 bases of the junction unmatched. There are 14 residues in the CDR3. Using reference TRBV2 and TRBJ1-2 for the parts outside the CDR3, the full variable domain is EPEVTQTPSHQVTQMGQEVILRCVPISNHLYFYWYRQILGQKVEFLVSFYNNEISEKSEIFDDQFSVERPDGSNFTLKIRSTKLEDSAMYFCASSGARGLGGYTFGSGTRLTVV.

The chain has TRBV27 and TRBJ1-2, with 9 bases fitting TRBD1. CDR1 and CDR2 from the germline V gene are MNHEY and SMNVEV (reference sequence). J lost 7 bases, V lost 4 bases, and 7 bases had no gene match. The CDR3 has 14 residues. CDR3 DNA: TGTGCCAGCAGTTCGAGGACAGGGGATAGTGGCTACACCTTC. Its protein is CASSSRTGDSGYTF.

The chain is built from TRBV6-5 and TRBJ2-7; TRBD1 matches at 9 bases. CDR1 and CDR2 from the germline V gene are MNHEY and SVGAGI. The CDR3 is made up of 15 amino acids. Trimming removed 6 bases from V and 3 bases from J; junction bases left unmatched: 9. CDR3 nucleotide sequence: TGTGCCAGCAGGAGCTCCCCGGGACAGGGCTACGAGCAGTACTTC. This sequence encodes CASRSSPGQGYEQYF.

The chain employs TRBV9 and TRBJ1-3, with D possibly being TRBD1 (6 bases). With 3 bases removed from V and 0 bases from J, the gap between germline ends came to 22 bases. The CDR3 runs to 19 residues. From germline, CDR1 is SGDLS and CDR2 YYNGEE. The CDR3 sequence is CASSDPLGQGLSSGNTIYF. The CDR3, as DNA: TGTGCCAGCAGCGATCCCCTGGGGCAGGGGCTATCCTCTGGAAACACCATATATTTT.